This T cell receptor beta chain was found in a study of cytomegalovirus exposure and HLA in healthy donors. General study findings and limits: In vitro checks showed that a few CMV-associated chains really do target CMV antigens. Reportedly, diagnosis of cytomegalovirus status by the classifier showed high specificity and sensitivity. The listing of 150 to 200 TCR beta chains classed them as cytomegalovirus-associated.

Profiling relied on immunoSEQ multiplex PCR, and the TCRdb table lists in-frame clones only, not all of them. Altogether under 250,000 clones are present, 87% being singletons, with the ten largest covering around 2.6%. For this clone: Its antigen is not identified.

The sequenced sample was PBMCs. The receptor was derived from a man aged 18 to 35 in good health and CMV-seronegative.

This chain's CDR3 is CASSPRTSGTHEQYF. Here the CDR3 DNA reads TGTGCCAGCAGTCCCCGGACTAGCGGGACCCACGAGCAGTACTTC. V and J are TRBV7-2 and TRBJ2-7, with 12 bases fitting TRBD2. From germline, CDR1 is SGHTA and CDR2 FQGNSA. V shed 6 bases and J 5 bases; nucleotides not matched to a gene: 8. CDR3 length equals 15 residues.